This T cell receptor beta chain was sequenced during a study of shared clonotypes between healthy human individuals. CDR1 and CDR2 from the germline V gene are SQVTM and ANQGSEA. CDR3 length equals 11 residues. V gave up 1 base and J gave up 3 bases, with 3 bases separating them. Generated by immunoSEQ multiplex PCR, the TCRdb table keeps only in-frame clones and is missing some. The table includes tens of thousands of clones, about 63% detected once. This clone was counted many times. V gene TRBV29-1 combines with J gene TRBJ1-1; D gene unclear. The sample was memory CD8+ T cells sorted from blood. Subset reported: CD45RO+ cells pooled with CCR7-negative TemRA cells. The receptor comes from a man aged 30-40 years in good health. The CDR3 loop is CSVEVYTEAFF. CDR3 coding DNA: TGCAGCGTTGAAGTCTACACTGAAGCTTTCTTT.